Listed here are 26 T cell receptor beta chains from one sample, sequenced in a study of blood T cell repertoires in COVID-19. Repertoires were generated with immunoSEQ multiplex PCR, while TCRdb's copy carries only in-frame clones and drops some. The table includes 200,000 or so clones, 86% detected once. The sequencing sample was made of PBMCs or T cells enriched from blood (not recorded which). These receptor sequences come from a woman aged 40-49 years with acute COVID-19.

The V and J genes are TRBV25-1 and TRBJ1-1; perhaps TRBD1 as D (6 bases). Per the germline V gene, CDR1 is MGHDK and CDR2 is SYGVNS. V lost 5 bases and J 7 bases, leaving 17 bases between the germline ends. This CDR3 spans 14 amino acids. CDR3 protein: CASSTQGLPNEAFF. CDR3 DNA: TGTGCCAGCAGTACTCAGGGGCTTCCTAATGAAGCTTTCTTT.

The gene calls are TRBV7-2 and TRBJ1-1; no clear D gene. This CDR3 has 14 amino acids. With 5 bases removed from V and 1 base from J, the gap between germline ends came to 11 bases. Germline values: CDR1 SGHTA, CDR2 FQGNSA. The CDR3 nucleotides read TGTGCCAGCAGCCCTCGGCGGGGGAACACTGAAGCTTTCTTT. It specifies CASSPRRGNTEAFF.

The J gene is TRBJ1-4, the V gene TRBV2; 10 nucleotides match TRBD1. The ends lost 6 bases at V and 5 bases at J; junction bases unmatched: 6. Germline V gives CDR1 SNHLY, CDR2 FYNNEI. The CDR3 is 15 residues long. The DNA of the CDR3 is TGTGCCAGCAGAGACCCGGGACAGGGGAATGAAAAACTGTTTTTT. It translates to CASRDPGQGNEKLFF.

This chain uses TRBV5-5 with TRBJ2-5; a possible D gene is TRBD1 (6 bases). Per the germline V gene, CDR1 is SGHKS and CDR2 is YYEKEE (reference sequence). The CDR3 length is 17 residues. The V and J ends lost 4 bases and 1 base respectively, with 20 bases between them. The CDR3 region has the DNA TGTGCCAGCAGCCCCCTAATACAGGGCCCCACCCAAGAGACCCAGTACTTC. Its protein is CASSPLIQGPTQETQYF.

This clone was seen many times. The rearrangement uses TRBV19 and TRBJ1-5; TRBD1 might be the D (6 bases). Germline values: CDR1 LNHDA, CDR2 SQIVND (reference sequence). This CDR3 spans 18 amino acids. The V end lost 3 bases, the J end lost 4 bases, and 22 bases lay between the germline ends. The CDR3 loop reads CASSIARGGGRGNQPQHF. CDR3 sequence (DNA): TGTGCCAGTAGTATTGCCCGCGGGGGGGGGCGAGGGAATCAGCCCCAGCATTTT.

The chain recombines TRBV7-9 with TRBJ1-1; 7 nucleotides align to TRBD1. The length of the CDR3 is 14 residues. V was pared by 5 bases and J by 4 bases, with 7 bases of the junction left unmatched. CDR1 and CDR2 from the germline V gene are SEHNR and FQNEAQ (reference sequence). In nucleotides, the CDR3 is TGTGCCAGCAGCCGAATACAGGGGACCACTGAAGCTTTCTTT. It specifies CASSRIQGTTEAFF. The full variable domain, completed using reference TRBV7-9 and TRBJ1-1, is DTGVSQNPRHKITKRGQNVTFRCDPISEHNRLYWYRQTLGQGPEFLTYFQNEAQLEKSRLLSDRFSAERPKGSFSTLEIQRTEQGDSAMYLCASSRIQGTTEAFFGQGTRLTVV.

This chain links TRBV24-1 with TRBJ1-4, with 7 bases matching TRBD1. J lost 4 bases, V lost 5 bases, and 6 bases had no gene match. The CDR3 has 15 residues. Germline V gene data show CDR1 as KGHDR and CDR2 as SFDVKD. The DNA of the CDR3 is TGTGCCACCAGTGTGGTGGGACAGAGTAATGAAAAACTGTTTTTT. Its translation is CATSVVGQSNEKLFF.

In this sample, this clone turned up once. The chain combines TRBV19 with TRBJ1-5, with a tentative D call TRBD1 (5 bases). Trimming removed 5 bases at V and 1 base at J, with 27 bases between. The germline gives CDR1 LNHDA, CDR2 SQIVND (reference sequence). There are 20 residues in the CDR3. The CDR3 is CASSLRRDGGPGGSNQPQHF. The CDR3 DNA reads TGTGCCAGTAGTTTACGCCGGGACGGAGGACCGGGAGGGAGCAATCAGCCCCAGCATTTT.

This rearrangement joins TRBV19 to TRBJ1-1; 9 bases line up with TRBD1. The CDR3 extends over 16 amino acids. V dropped 4 bases and J dropped 1; count of bases not matched to a gene: 7. Germline V gives CDR1 LNHDA, CDR2 SQIVND (reference sequence). The CDR3 protein is CASSTGTGRGNTEAFF. CDR3 in DNA: TGTGCCAGTAGTACCGGGACAGGGAGGGGGAACACTGAAGCTTTCTTT.

The V call is TRBV18, the J call TRBJ1-1; TRBD1 matches at 7 bases. J lost 10 bases, V lost 0 bases, and 2 bases had no gene match. The CDR3 spans 12 residues. The germline CDR1 and CDR2 sequences are KGHSH and LQKENI. The CDR3 spells CASSPPGQRAFF. The CDR3 DNA is TGTGCCAGCTCACCACCGGGACAGCGAGCTTTCTTT.

This clone was found once. The chain uses TRBV19 and TRBJ2-7; tentative D call: TRBD2 (6 bases). This CDR3 has 14 amino acids. Trimming took off 3 bases at V and 4 bases at J, with 13 bases between the two ends. Germline V gene lookup returns CDR1 LNHDA and CDR2 SQIVND (reference sequence). The CDR3 DNA follows: TGTGCCAGTAGTATCGGGGGAGGAGGGTACGAGCAGTACTTC. This sequence encodes CASSIGGGGYEQYF.

V and J are TRBV27 and TRBJ2-1, with a possible D match to TRBD2 (7 bases). Germline CDR1 reads MNHEY; CDR2 reads SMNVEV (reference sequence). CDR3 length equals 14 residues. Trimming stripped 5 bases from V and 9 bases from J, with 17 bases between. The CDR3 DNA reads as TGTGCCAGCAGTCCGACGCAAGGGGGGGGTGAGCAGTTCTTC. It yields the protein CASSPTQGGGEQFF.

The chain carries TRBV9 and TRBJ1-1; 11 nucleotides align to TRBD1. CDR1 is SGDLS and CDR2 is YYNGEE in the germline V gene. J gave up 5 bases and V 0 bases, and 9 bases lay outside the gene matches. This CDR3 region has 17 residues. In DNA form, the CDR3 reads TGTGCCAGCAGCGTAGGGATATCGGGACAGGGGGTTACTGAAGCTTTCTTT. Translation: CASSVGISGQGVTEAFF.

The J gene is TRBJ2-2, the V gene TRBV7-9; D may be TRBD1 (7 bases). Germline lookup yields CDR1 SEHNR and CDR2 FQNEAQ (reference sequence). This CDR3 has 13 amino acids. V was shortened by 11 bases and J by 5 bases, with 15 bases between the two germline ends. This CDR3 reads CAPSGGRTGELFF. DNA of the CDR3: TGTGCCCCCTCAGGGGGGCGTACCGGGGAGCTGTTTTTT.

The chain links TRBV11-2 to TRBJ1-3; 9 bases map to TRBD1. After removal of 5 bases from V and 4 bases from J, the junction contained 12 bases not matched to a gene. The CDR3 has 17 residues. Germline V lookup: CDR1 SGHAT, CDR2 FQNNGV. The CDR3 sequence is CASSVSGTGLYGNTIYF. In DNA form, the CDR3 reads TGTGCCAGCAGCGTCTCCGGGACAGGGCTTTACGGAAACACCATATATTTT.

The genes are TRBV6-2 or TRBV6-3 and TRBJ1-1; TRBD1 matches 7 bases. Germline V gene lookup returns CDR1 MNHEY and CDR2 SVGEGT. Trimming took 2 bases from V and 5 from J; bases not matched to a gene: 11. The CDR3 has 16 amino acids. CDR3: CASSYPPGGRITEAFF. The CDR3 nucleotides are TGTGCCAGCAGTTACCCGCCAGGGGGTCGAATAACTGAAGCTTTCTTT.

The V and J genes are TRBV6-5 and TRBJ1-5, with TRBD1 matching over 8 bases. CDR1 is MNHEY, CDR2 SVGAGI, per germline. The CDR3 sequence is 15 residues long. J lost 4 bases, V lost 4 bases, and 6 bases had no gene match. DNA of the CDR3: TGTGCCAGCAGTTCCGGGAACAGGGGGAATCAGCCCCAGCATTTT. Amino acid sequence: CASSSGNRGNQPQHF.

The genes are TRBV10-3 and TRBJ2-1; 9 nucleotides match TRBD2. The germline V gene encodes CDR1 ENHRY and CDR2 SYGVKD. CDR3 size: 14 residues. The junction had 5 bases not matched to a gene; V was cut back by 6 bases and J by 5 bases. CDR3 in amino acids: CAISERGENNEQFF. CDR3 nucleotide sequence: TGTGCCATCAGCGAGCGGGGGGAAAACAATGAGCAGTTCTTC.

The gene calls are TRBV6-5 and TRBJ1-1; TRBD1 is a possible D gene (6 bases). Germline V gene sequence: CDR1 MNHEY, CDR2 SVGAGI. CDR3 length: 12 residues. Deletions cut 7 bases from V and 2 bases from J, with 8 bases between. CDR3 sequence reads: CASKGDNTEAFF. DNA for the CDR3: TGTGCCAGCAAGGGGGATAACACTGAAGCTTTCTTT.

CDR3 in DNA: TGTGCCAGCAGCCAAGATCTTGCGGGTGAAGCTTTCTTT. It yields the protein CASSQDLAGEAFF. The chain links TRBV3-1 (or the pseudogene TRBV3-2) to TRBJ1-1; no clear D gene. CDR3 length: 13 residues. Germline CDR1 reads LGHDT; CDR2 reads YNNKEL (reference sequence). Trimming removed 0 bases at V and 7 bases at J, with 9 bases between.

This chain links TRBV4-1 with TRBJ1-4; D is unresolved. The CDR3 contains 16 residues. V lost 1 base to trimming and J lost 1 base, with 10 bases between them. CDR1 is MGHRA, CDR2 YSYEKL, per germline. CDR3: CASSQVGRGTNEKLFF. Here the CDR3 DNA reads TGCGCCAGCAGCCAAGTAGGTCGGGGAACTAATGAAAAACTGTTTTTT.

V is TRBV9 and J is TRBJ2-7; 9 positions match TRBD2. V lost 3 bases to trimming and J lost 4 bases; unmatched junction nucleotides: 8. The CDR3 runs 15 residues. Germline V CDR1 and CDR2: SGDLS, YYNGEE. The CDR3 bases are TGTGCCAGCAGCGAGAGAGCGGGGGGCGAGTACGAGCAGTACGTC. Protein product: CASSERAGGEYEQYV.

J is TRBJ1-2 and V is TRBV29-1; D may be TRBD1 (5 bases). The germline CDR1 and CDR2 sequences are SQVTM and ANQGSEA. This CDR3 spans 11 amino acids. The germline V and J ends were trimmed by 4 bases and 8 bases, with 11 bases remaining between them. The CDR3 nucleotides read TGCAGCGTTGGGGAGGGGCAAGGCTACACCTTC. It specifies CSVGEGQGYTF.

This clone was seen a few times. The chain combines TRBV7-6 with TRBJ1-4, with TRBD1 matching over 7 bases. With 1 base clipped from V and 5 bases from J, the junction kept 4 bases outside the gene matches. Germline lookup yields CDR1 SGHVS and CDR2 FNYEAQ. CDR3 length: 15 amino acids. In nucleotides, the CDR3 is TGTGCCAGCAGCTTAGGGGGACAGCAAAATGAAAAACTGTTTTTT. This gives the protein CASSLGGQQNEKLFF.

The CDR3 DNA reads as TGTGCCAGCAGTCGGGGACAGGGGGCTTACAATGAGCAGTTCTTC. Translating gives CASSRGQGAYNEQFF. The chain is built from TRBV6-5 and TRBJ2-1; TRBD1 matches at 12 bases. Trimming removed 5 bases from V and 4 bases from J; junction bases left unmatched: 3. Germline V gene sequence: CDR1 MNHEY, CDR2 SVGAGI. The CDR3 length is 15 residues.

This chain links TRBV18 with TRBJ1-2; maybe TRBD1 (6 bases). Trimming shortened V by 3 bases and J by 6 bases, and 14 bases separated the two germline ends. Germline assignment: CDR1 KGHSH and CDR2 LQKENI. This CDR3 is 14 amino acids long. The CDR3 sequence is CASSPVGGANGYTF. Here the CDR3 DNA reads TGTGCCAGCTCACCCGTGGGGGGGGCGAATGGCTACACCTTC.